Listed below are T cell receptor beta chains from one sample, sequenced in a study of blood T cell repertoires in COVID-19. Generated by immunoSEQ multiplex PCR, the TCRdb table keeps only in-frame clones and is missing some. The table shows more than 200,000 clones, with approximately 86% occurring only once. Sample: peripheral blood. The receptors here all came from a woman in her sixties with COVID-19, enrolled during active disease. CDR3s include the opening cysteine and the closing phenylalanine or tryptophan. D genes are given only for firm matches. Not all rows give a size; the values are once, few, many and, for expanded clones, a class.

>-|-|TRBJ2-1|17|TRBV5-1
TGCGCCAGCAGCTTGGATGTCGGCGCGGGCTCCTACAATGAGCAGTTCTTC
CASSLDVGAGSYNEQFF
>-|TRBD2|TRBJ2-7|19|TRBV23-1
TGCGCCAGCAGTCATTGGACAGGGCCGCTCAAGCGGGAGGGTAACGAGCAGTACTTC
CASSHWTGPLKREGNEQYF
>-|TRBD1|TRBJ2-7|18|TRBV4-2
TGTGCCAGCAGCCAAGATCCGCCTGGACAGGCGAGCTCCTACGAGCAGTACTTC
CASSQDPPGQASSYEQYF
>few|TRBD1|TRBJ2-7|14|TRBV5-1
TGCGCCAGCAGCCCGGGGACAGGGTGGTACGAGCAGTACTTC
CASSPGTGWYEQYF
>-|TRBD1|TRBJ1-1|15|TRBV9
TGTGCCAGCAGCGTTACCGGGACAGTGAACACTGAAGCTTTCTTT
CASSVTGTVNTEAFF
>-|TRBD2|TRBJ2-5|16|TRBV5-1
TGCGCCAGCAGCCCCGGACTAGCGGGATTGCAAGAGACCCAGTACTTC
CASSPGLAGLQETQYF
>-|TRBD2|TRBJ2-3|16|TRBV5-5
TGTGCCAGCACCGCCGGACTAGCGGCAGAAGCAGATACGCAGTATTTT
CASTAGLAAEADTQYF
>-|-|TRBJ2-7|16|TRBV3-1/TRBV3-2
TGTGCCAGCAGCCCCCGCAGGGCACCCCCGGGTGATGAGCAGTACTTC
CASSPRRAPPGDEQYF
>-|-|TRBJ1-1|12|TRBV20-1
TGCAGTGCTAGTTCAGGGCGGACTGAAGCTTTCTTT
CSASSGRTEAFF
>-|-|TRBJ2-3|14|TRBV2
TGTGCCAGCACTGGCGGGATGGGCACAGATACGCAGTATTTT
CASTGGMGTDTQYF
>-|-|TRBJ1-3|20|TRBV23-1
TGCGCCAGCAGTCAAACCATAAACTACTGGACACAGAGCTCTGGAAACACCATATATTTT
CASSQTINYWTQSSGNTIYF
>few|-|TRBJ2-2|16|TRBV27
TGTGCCAGCACGCCTCTAGCATCTCCGAACACCGGGGAGCTGTTTTTT
CASTPLASPNTGELFF
>-|-|TRBJ2-3|15|TRBV11-3
TGTGCCAGCAGCTTGGACAGCTCTAGCACAGATACGCAGTATTTT
CASSLDSSSTDTQYF
>-|-|TRBJ2-1|15|TRBV11-3
TGTGCCAGCAGCCTCTCCGGGACTGACTACAATGAGCAGTTCTTC
CASSLSGTDYNEQFF
>few|-|TRBJ2-7|14|TRBV18
TGTGCCAGCTCTACTGGAGTCGGGGGTAGGGTCAAGTACTTC
CASSTGVGGRVKYF
>-|TRBD2|TRBJ2-7|14|TRBV28
TGTGCCAGCAGTTTAGTCGGGGTCAAAGCGGGAGCAACCTTC
CASSLVGVKAGATF
>-|-|TRBJ2-1|16|TRBV4-3
TGCGCCAGCAGCCAGCGTGCTAGCGACTCCTACAATGAGCAGTTCTTC
CASSQRASDSYNEQFF
>-|TRBD2|TRBJ2-7|15|TRBV6-4
TGTGCCAGCAGTGTTCGGAGCGGGAGTTCCTACGAGCAGTACTTC
CASSVRSGSSYEQYF
>once|-|TRBJ1-5|13|TRBV2
TGTGCCAGCCAGGTCAGGGTAGGACAGCCCCAGCATTTT
CASQVRVGQPQHF
>few|-|TRBJ2-1|13|TRBV12-3/TRBV12-4
TGTGCCAGCACTGGGACTTCCTACAATGAGCAGTTCTTC
CASTGTSYNEQFF
>-|TRBD2|TRBJ2-1|17|TRBV19
TGTGCCAGTAGTATAGGAGGGCCGGGAGGGCCAAGAAATGAGCAGTTCTTC
CASSIGGPGGPRNEQFF
>once|TRBD1|TRBJ1-3|18|TRBV4-2
TGTGCCAGCAGCCAAACGGACAGGGGGCGAGTGATCGGAAACACCATATATTTT
CASSQTDRGRVIGNTIYF
>once|TRBD2|TRBJ2-1|16|TRBV6-5
TGTGCCAGCAGTTACAGGGCGGGAGGCCTTTTGGGTGAGCAGTTCTTC
CASSYRAGGLLGEQFF
>-|-|TRBJ1-1|11|TRBV29-1
TGCAGCGTAGAGGGGGAGACTGAAGCTTTCTTT
CSVEGETEAFF
>few|-|TRBJ2-5|16|TRBV7-2
TGTGCCAGCAGCCCAGGGGGACGGGACTCCCAAGAGACCCAGTACTTC
CASSPGGRDSQETQYF
>-|TRBD1|TRBJ2-3|15|TRBV2
TGTGCCAGCAGTGTCAGACAGGGTGGGACAGATACGCAGTATTTT
CASSVRQGGTDTQYF
>-|-|TRBJ1-5|15|TRBV19
TGTGCCAGTAGTATAGGACAGTATAGCAATCAGCCCCAGCATTTT
CASSIGQYSNQPQHF
>-|TRBD1|TRBJ1-3|15|TRBV4-2
TGTGCCAGCAGCCGAGGACAGGCCTCTGGAAACACCATATATTTT
CASSRGQASGNTIYF
>-|-|TRBJ1-5|15|TRBV28
TGTGCCAGCACCCCCTCTAGCGGGGCCGCTCAGCCCCAGCATTTT
CASTPSSGAAQPQHF
>-|-|TRBJ1-5|13|TRBV6-1
TGTGCCAGCAGTGAAGCGTCAGGTCAGCCCCAGCATTTT
CASSEASGQPQHF
>-|TRBD2|TRBJ2-1|18|TRBV5-5
TGTGCCAGCACCATCTCAGTAGCGGGAGGTTTTGTGGGTGCTGAGCAGTTCTTC
CASTISVAGGFVGAEQFF
>-|-|TRBJ2-1|15|TRBV7-2
TGTGCCAGCAGCCCCGCTAGCGCCCAATACAATGAGCAGTTCTTC
CASSPASAQYNEQFF
>-|-|TRBJ2-1|15|TRBV24-1
TGTGCCACCAGTGATTGGGGGGGCGGGGTTAATGAGCAGTTCTTC
CATSDWGGGVNEQFF
>-|TRBD1|TRBJ1-1|15|TRBV5-8
TGTGCCAGCCATACAGGGGGACAGATGAACACTGAAGCTTTCTTT
CASHTGGQMNTEAFF
>-|-|TRBJ1-1|13|TRBV14
TGTGCCAGCAGCCCCGGGGGAAACACTGAAGCTTTCTTT
CASSPGGNTEAFF
>-|TRBD1|TRBJ2-1|15|TRBV2
TGTGCCAGCAAGAGGGACAGGGTTACCTACAATGAGCAGTTCTTC
CASKRDRVTYNEQFF
>-|-|TRBJ1-2|13|TRBV28
TGTGCCAGCAGTACAGGAACGAACTATGGCTACACCTTC
CASSTGTNYGYTF
>-|TRBD2|TRBJ2-2|17|TRBV27
TGTGCCAGCAGTTTGCCTTACGGGAGGGGTGGGACCGGGGAGCTGTTTTTT
CASSLPYGRGGTGELFF
>-|TRBD2|TRBJ2-1|16|TRBV4-1
TGCGCCAGCAGCCAAACCGGGACTAGCGGGAGGGTTGAGCAGTTCTTC
CASSQTGTSGRVEQFF
>-|TRBD2|TRBJ2-2|14|TRBV19
TGTGCCAGTAGTAGCGGACTAGCGACCGGGGAGCTGTTTTTT
CASSSGLATGELFF
>-|-|TRBJ1-3|16|TRBV18
TGTGCCAGCTCACCAGTAGGGGCAACCTCTGGAAACACCATATATTTT
CASSPVGATSGNTIYF
>-|TRBD1|TRBJ1-2|13|TRBV14
TGTGCCAGCAGCGTACAGGGGATCTATGGCTACACCTTC
CASSVQGIYGYTF
>-|-|TRBJ2-6|19|TRBV5-1
TGCGCCAGCAGCCCGGAGGGGTTCAGGGGGGAGACTGGGGCCAACGTCCTGACTTTC
CASSPEGFRGETGANVLTF
>-|-|TRBJ2-1|12|TRBV4-2
TGTGCCAGCGGGAGTTCCTACAATGAGCAGTTCTTC
CASGSSYNEQFF
>-|-|TRBJ1-6|15|TRBV20-1
TGCAGTGCTAGTAGACAGGCTCAATATAATTCACCCCTCCACTTT
CSASRQAQYNSPLHF
>-|-|TRBJ2-1|13|TRBV5-1
TGCGCCAGCAGCTTCACAGATTACAATGAGCAGTTCTTC
CASSFTDYNEQFF
>-|TRBD2|TRBJ2-3|17|TRBV11-2
TGTGCCAGCAGCTTAGTAGTAACGGGGGGAAGCACAGATACGCAGTATTTT
CASSLVVTGGSTDTQYF
>-|-|TRBJ2-1|14|TRBV19
TGTGCCAGTAGTATATCGGCGGGTGCCAATGAGCAGTTCTTC
CASSISAGANEQFF
>-|-|TRBJ2-2|13|TRBV7-9
TGTGCCAGCAGCTTACAGGGGACCGGGGAGCTGTTTTTT
CASSLQGTGELFF
>few|-|TRBJ2-7|14|TRBV11-2
TGTGCCAGCAGCTTATCCACCGCCCGGTACGAGCAGTACTTC
CASSLSTARYEQYF
>-|-|TRBJ1-1|13|TRBV11-2
TGTGCCAGCAGCTCTCAGGGTGGCACTGAAGCTTTCTTT
CASSSQGGTEAFF
>-|TRBD2|TRBJ2-5|15|TRBV18
TGTGCCAGCTCACCACCGGAGACGGGAGGGGAGACCCAGTACTTC
CASSPPETGGETQYF